Below are 31 T cell receptor beta chains sequenced from a single sample in a study of human T cells and chemical hapten exposure. TCRdb recomputed calls from the RACE reads with MiXCR, one row per CDR3 protein. Of 30,000 to 35,000 distinct CDR3 sequences detected, less than 6% appear once; the ten largest clones hold around 13%. Time point noted: healthy volunteer bleed at 6 weeks. RNA extraction used unfractionated whole blood as the source of total RNA. Specimen: whole blood. These receptors were taken from a human donor in good health. Some clones in this sample may be carry-over from other donors' samples.

This clonotype was detected only a few times. The chain uses TRBV7-9 and TRBJ1-2, with D possibly being TRBD1 (5 bases). There are 19 residues in the CDR3. Trimming left V 10 bases short and J 0 bases short, with 30 bases between. The germline gives CDR1 SEHNR, CDR2 FQNEAQ (reference sequence). CDR3 sequence reads: CATDRRGGALRIANYGYTF. The CDR3, as DNA: TGTGCCACCGACCGCCGGGGAGGGGCCCTCCGGATAGCTAACTATGGCTACACCTTC.

This clonotype was detected ten times or more. The chain is built from TRBV7-2 and TRBJ2-3, with D maybe TRBD1 (5 bases). V lost 6 bases and J lost 8, with 9 bases in between. Germline V CDR1 and CDR2: SGHTA, FQGNSA. This CDR3 has 11 amino acids. Here the CDR3 DNA reads TGTGCCAGCAGTTCGCAGGGTACGCAGTATTTT. As protein: CASSSQGTQYF.

This clonotype was recorded many times. This chain connects TRBV28 to TRBJ2-1; D tentatively reads TRBD1 or TRBD2 (6 bases each). CDR1 and CDR2 (germline): MDHEN, SYDVKM. The CDR3 is 19 amino acids. Trimming took off 7 bases at V and 2 bases at J, with 27 bases between the two ends. For the CDR3, the DNA is TGTGCCAGCACCCGGCTGGGGGGCGTGGAGCGGTCAACCTACAATGAGCAGTTCTTC. As protein: CASTRLGGVERSTYNEQFF.

A few counts support this clonotype. This sequence joins TRBV6-2 or TRBV6-3 and TRBJ1-5, with a possible D match to TRBD1 (6 bases). The germline V gene encodes CDR1 MNHEY and CDR2 SVGEGT. The CDR3 loop spans 12 amino acids. Trimming pared 8 bases from V and 2 bases from J, leaving 7 bases between. In DNA form, the CDR3 reads TGTGCCAGCCGGACAGGCAATCAGCCCCAGCATTTT. This translates into CASRTGNQPQHF.

This clonotype has ten or more counts. The genes are TRBV4-1 and TRBJ2-3, with D tentatively TRBD1 (6 bases). Trimming pared 4 bases from V and 1 base from J, leaving 15 bases between. CDR1 is MGHRA, CDR2 YSYEKL, per germline. The CDR3 covers 16 residues. The CDR3 loop is CASSLFDRQGTDTQYF. The CDR3 nucleotides are TGCGCCAGCAGCCTTTTCGACAGGCAGGGCACAGATACGCAGTATTTT.

DNA for the CDR3: TGTGCCAGCAGAGAGGACGCCCTTACCAACACTGAAGCTTTCTTT. Translation: CASREDALTNTEAFF. The V and J genes are TRBV12-3 or TRBV12-4 and TRBJ1-1; D unclear. Trimming removed 6 bases from V and 2 bases from J, with 16 bases in between. The CDR3 is made up of 15 amino acids.

This clonotype was seen repeatedly, ten times or more. The junction departs from the called germline gene at one end, perhaps through a read error. The V call is TRBV28, the J call TRBJ1-4; 7 positions match TRBD1. Germline CDR1 reads MDHEN; CDR2 reads SYDVKM. The CDR3 sequence is 12 residues long. The chain's CDR3 is CASSLSGAGTVF. DNA of the CDR3: TGTGCCAGCAGTTTATCAGGGGCCGGGACAGTTTTT.

This clonotype was observed at least ten times. The chain couples TRBV9 to TRBJ2-3; weak D call: TRBD1 (6 bases). The CDR3 loop spans 16 amino acids. V lost 4 bases and J 3 bases, leaving 18 bases between the germline ends. Germline CDR1 SGDLS, CDR2 YYNGEE. CDR3 region: CASSPQGHLRTDTQYF. The CDR3 region has the DNA TGTGCCAGCAGCCCACAGGGACACCTTCGGACAGATACGCAGTATTTT.

This clonotype was observed many times. This chain uses TRBV29-1 with TRBJ2-5, with 7 nucleotides matching TRBD1. The CDR3 contains 13 residues. Germline lookup yields CDR1 SQVTM and CDR2 ANQGSEA. V dropped 7 bases and J dropped 0; count of bases not matched to a gene: 5. This CDR3 is CSAPGTDQETQYF. CDR3 nucleotide sequence: TGCAGCGCACCCGGGACAGACCAAGAGACCCAGTACTTC.

This clonotype showed up many times. This chain connects TRBV2 to TRBJ2-7; D uncertain. The V gene lost 5 bases and the J gene lost 1 base, with 15 bases spanning the gap. The CDR3 is 15 residues long. Germline V gives CDR1 SNHLY, CDR2 FYNNEI. The CDR3 spells CASSSQSAGSYEQYF. The CDR3 nucleotides are TGTGCCAGCAGTAGTCAGAGCGCTGGATCCTACGAGCAGTACTTC.

In this sample, this clonotype turned up many times. The chain joins TRBV5-6 to TRBJ2-7; 10 nucleotides align to TRBD1. This CDR3 spans 18 amino acids. Trimming at V came to 4 bases and at J to 2 bases, leaving 15 bases not matched to a gene. Per germline, CDR1 SGHDT and CDR2 YYEEEE. The CDR3 sequence is CASSLDRDRGQFAYEQYF. For the CDR3, the DNA is TGTGCCAGCAGCCTGGACCGGGACAGGGGACAATTTGCCTACGAGCAGTACTTC.

Ten or more counts support this clonotype. The chain couples TRBV12-3 or TRBV12-4 to TRBJ1-4; tentatively, D is TRBD1 (6 bases). This CDR3 spans 18 amino acids. Trimming shortened V by 5 bases and J by 8 bases, and 27 bases separated the two germline ends. CDR3 sequence reads: CASSNRVLLGKFGEKLFF. The CDR3 bases are TGTGCCAGCAGTAACAGGGTTTTATTAGGGAAGTTTGGCGAAAAACTGTTTTTT.

This clonotype was picked up many times. V is TRBV20-1 and J is TRBJ2-1; perhaps TRBD1 as D (5 bases). The CDR3 runs to 17 residues. CDR1 is DFQATT, CDR2 SNEGSKA, per germline (reference sequence). Trimming took 0 bases from V and 3 from J, leaving 18 bases between them. Written as DNA, the CDR3 is TGCAGTGCTAGAGATAGAATGGGCAGGGAATTCTACAATGAGCAGTTCTTC. The encoded protein is CSARDRMGREFYNEQFF.

There are many counts of this clonotype. CDR3 in DNA: TGCAGCGTTTACAGGGGGCGCACAGATACGCAGTATTTT. This translates into CSVYRGRTDTQYF. V and J are TRBV29-1 and TRBJ2-3; 9 nucleotides line up with TRBD1. The CDR3 consists of 13 residues. In germline, CDR1 is SQVTM, CDR2 ANQGSEA. Trimming at V came to 5 bases and at J to 1 base, leaving 1 base not matched to a gene.

Comments on this clonotype: With a much larger clone just one base away, this may be a read error. The chain couples TRBV29-1 to TRBJ2-3; 9 nucleotides match TRBD1. Germline assignment: CDR1 SQVTM and CDR2 ANQGSEA. V lost 5 bases, J lost 7 bases, and 10 bases stayed unmatched. CDR3 length equals 14 residues. The CDR3 DNA reads as TGCAGCGTTAAACCGGGACAGGGTATCTATACGCAGTATTTT. It translates to CSVKPGQGIYTQYF.

This clonotype was seen a few times. The chain uses TRBV28 and TRBJ1-3; D is possibly TRBD1 (6 bases). Germline V gene data show CDR1 as MDHEN and CDR2 as SYDVKM. Trimming shortened V by 4 bases and J by 1 base, and 17 bases separated the two germline ends. This CDR3 spans 17 amino acids. The CDR3 sequence: CASSSTTGTMSGNTIYF. The DNA of the CDR3 is TGTGCCAGCAGTTCGACAACAGGGACAATGTCTGGAAACACCATATATTTT.

This chain connects TRBV29-1 to TRBJ2-1; 12 bases line up with TRBD2. The trim removed 8 bases at V and 0 bases at J, leaving 5 bases unmatched. The CDR3 covers 15 residues. Germline loops: CDR1 SQVTM, CDR2 ANQGSEA. CDR3 protein: CSIPTSGGSYNEQFF. The CDR3 bases are TGCAGCATTCCGACTAGCGGGGGCTCCTACAATGAGCAGTTCTTC.

The V call is TRBV27, the J call TRBJ2-1; D gene unclear. Between the trimmed V and J ends, which lost 4 bases and 5 bases, there was a span of 15 bases. The CDR3 extends over 15 amino acids. Germline V CDR1 and CDR2: MNHEY, SMNVEV (reference sequence). In DNA, the CDR3 is TGTGCCAGCAGTTCCTCTATCTCAATTAACAATGAGCAGTTCTTC. This gives the protein CASSSSISINNEQFF.

There are many counts of this clonotype. The V gene is TRBV6-4, the J gene TRBJ2-3; TRBD1 aligns across 9 bases. Germline values: CDR1 MRHNA, CDR2 SNTAGT. The CDR3 loop spans 15 amino acids. V was pared by 2 bases and J by 2 bases, with 2 bases of the junction left unmatched. CDR3 amino acids: CASSDGQGHTDTQYF. The CDR3 bases are TGTGCCAGCAGTGACGGACAGGGGCACACAGATACGCAGTATTTT.

This clonotype was counted ten times or more. The V gene is TRBV30, the J gene TRBJ2-7; 11 bases fit TRBD1. J gave up 0 bases and V 6 bases, and 4 bases lay outside the gene matches. From germline, CDR1 is GTSNPN and CDR2 SVGIG (reference sequence). The CDR3 consists of 14 residues. CDR3 loop: CACAGTGGSYEQYF. The CDR3 DNA sequence: TGTGCCTGCGCCGGGACAGGGGGCTCCTACGAGCAGTACTTC.

This clonotype showed up just a few times. This chain joins TRBV29-1 and TRBJ1-4, with TRBD1 matching 7 bases. This CDR3 is built from 14 residues. From germline, CDR1 is SQVTM and CDR2 ANQGSEA. V shed 7 bases and J 4 bases; nucleotides not matched to a gene: 9. DNA of the CDR3: TGCAGCGGTGCGGACGACAGGGATAATGAAAAACTGTTTTTT. It translates to CSGADDRDNEKLFF.

This clonotype appeared a few times. The rearrangement joins TRBV12-3 or TRBV12-4 to TRBJ1-1; 9 bases align to TRBD1. CDR3 size: 13 residues. V was clipped by 6 bases and J by 8 bases; unmatched bases: 7. The CDR3 protein is CASSGTGNSEAFF. CDR3 DNA sequence: TGTGCCAGCAGCGGGACAGGGAATAGCGAAGCTTTCTTT.

This clonotype was counted a few times. The chain couples TRBV5-1 to TRBJ1-2; D uncertain. Looked up from germline, CDR1 is SGHRS and CDR2 is YFSETQ. V dropped 0 bases and J dropped 3 bases, with 21 bases sitting between them. The length of the CDR3 is 18 residues. The CDR3 nucleotides are TGCGCCAGCAGCTTGGCTTTGCGGGCGGGAAGCCGGGACTATGGCTACACCTTC. Protein product: CASSLALRAGSRDYGYTF.

This clonotype was seen at least ten times. The CDR3 DNA reads TGTGCCAGCAGCCAACCGAGGAACACTGAAGCTTTCTTT. It translates to CASSQPRNTEAFF. The V gene is TRBV3-1, the J gene TRBJ1-1; D gene unclear. Germline CDR1 reads LGHDT; CDR2 reads YNNKEL (reference sequence). Trimming pared 2 bases from V and 1 base from J, leaving 5 bases between. The CDR3 is made up of 13 amino acids. Full variable domain (remainder filled in from reference TRBV3-1 and TRBJ1-1): DTAVSQTPKYLVTQMGNDKSIKCEQNLGHDTMYWYKQDSKKFLKIMFSYNNKELIINETVPNRFSPKSPDKAHLNLHINSLELGDSAVYFCASSQPRNTEAFFGQGTRLTVV.

This clonotype was picked up many times. The chain couples TRBV3-1 to TRBJ1-1, with 9 bases matching TRBD1. The CDR3 spans 15 residues. The junction had 9 bases not matched to a gene; V was cut back by 6 bases and J by 4 bases. Germline V gives CDR1 LGHDT, CDR2 YNNKEL (reference sequence). The CDR3 DNA follows: TGTGCCAGCAGTCGGGGACAGGGACGAGGCACTGAAGCTTTCTTT. It yields the protein CASSRGQGRGTEAFF.

There are many counts of this clonotype. V and J are TRBV19 and TRBJ2-2; 11 bases align to TRBD1. There are 16 residues in the CDR3. The trim removed 5 bases at V and 6 bases at J, leaving 8 bases unmatched. CDR1 and CDR2 (germline): LNHDA, SQIVND (reference sequence). The chain's CDR3 is CASSSRDRGFAGELFF. In DNA form, the CDR3 reads TGTGCCAGTAGTTCCCGGGACAGGGGGTTTGCCGGGGAGCTGTTTTTT.

The rearrangement links TRBV3-1 to TRBJ2-5; 8 bases are shared with TRBD1. The CDR3 sequence is 14 residues long. Germline CDR1 is LGHDT and CDR2 is YNNKEL (reference sequence). V was pared by 4 bases and J by 5 bases, with 6 bases of the junction left unmatched. In DNA, the CDR3 is TGTGCCAGCAGCCGAACAGGGGGACGGGAGACCCAGTACTTC. Translating it yields CASSRTGGRETQYF.

J is TRBJ1-1 and V is TRBV25-1; no clear D. Germline V gives CDR1 MGHDK, CDR2 SYGVNS. This CDR3 comprises 14 residues. Trimming took 1 base from V and 2 from J, leaving 8 bases between them. CDR3 loop: CASSEFSINTEAFF. CDR3 nucleotide sequence: TGTGCCAGCAGTGAATTCTCGATTAACACTGAAGCTTTCTTT. Looking up the rest from reference TRBV25-1 and TRBJ1-1 gives the full variable domain: EADIYQTPRYLVIGTGKKITLECSQTMGHDKMYWYQQDPGMELHLIHYSYGVNSTEKGDLSSESTVSRIRTEHFPLTLESARPSHTSQYLCASSEFSINTEAFFGQGTRLTVV.

Many counts were recorded for this clonotype. The chain links TRBV28 to TRBJ1-6; TRBD1 matches 8 bases. Trimming cost V 5 bases and J 8 bases; bases outside gene matches: 8. There are 15 residues in the CDR3. CDR1 and CDR2 from the germline V gene are MDHEN and SYDVKM. The CDR3 bases are TGTGCCAGCAGTGGCGGACAGGGCATTGATTCACCCCTCCACTTT. Translating gives CASSGGQGIDSPLHF.

This clonotype appeared a few times. The chain carries TRBV7-9 and TRBJ2-1, with D perhaps TRBD2 (6 bases). Germline lookup yields CDR1 SEHNR and CDR2 FQNEAQ (reference sequence). Deletions cut 11 bases from V and 5 bases from J, with 19 bases between. CDR3 length: 14 amino acids. The CDR3 protein is CAVRPGVIHNEQFF. CDR3 nucleotides: TGTGCCGTTCGCCCGGGGGTCATTCACAATGAGCAGTTCTTC.

This clonotype was seen many times. The V and J genes are TRBV29-1 and TRBJ2-7; 8 bases match TRBD1. The CDR3 sequence is 14 residues long. Germline CDR1 reads SQVTM; CDR2 reads ANQGSEA. Trimming cost V 5 bases and J 5 bases; bases outside gene matches: 11. The CDR3 DNA follows: TGCAGCGTTTTAAAAAGGACAGGGAGAAACGAGCAGTACTTC. Its protein is CSVLKRTGRNEQYF.